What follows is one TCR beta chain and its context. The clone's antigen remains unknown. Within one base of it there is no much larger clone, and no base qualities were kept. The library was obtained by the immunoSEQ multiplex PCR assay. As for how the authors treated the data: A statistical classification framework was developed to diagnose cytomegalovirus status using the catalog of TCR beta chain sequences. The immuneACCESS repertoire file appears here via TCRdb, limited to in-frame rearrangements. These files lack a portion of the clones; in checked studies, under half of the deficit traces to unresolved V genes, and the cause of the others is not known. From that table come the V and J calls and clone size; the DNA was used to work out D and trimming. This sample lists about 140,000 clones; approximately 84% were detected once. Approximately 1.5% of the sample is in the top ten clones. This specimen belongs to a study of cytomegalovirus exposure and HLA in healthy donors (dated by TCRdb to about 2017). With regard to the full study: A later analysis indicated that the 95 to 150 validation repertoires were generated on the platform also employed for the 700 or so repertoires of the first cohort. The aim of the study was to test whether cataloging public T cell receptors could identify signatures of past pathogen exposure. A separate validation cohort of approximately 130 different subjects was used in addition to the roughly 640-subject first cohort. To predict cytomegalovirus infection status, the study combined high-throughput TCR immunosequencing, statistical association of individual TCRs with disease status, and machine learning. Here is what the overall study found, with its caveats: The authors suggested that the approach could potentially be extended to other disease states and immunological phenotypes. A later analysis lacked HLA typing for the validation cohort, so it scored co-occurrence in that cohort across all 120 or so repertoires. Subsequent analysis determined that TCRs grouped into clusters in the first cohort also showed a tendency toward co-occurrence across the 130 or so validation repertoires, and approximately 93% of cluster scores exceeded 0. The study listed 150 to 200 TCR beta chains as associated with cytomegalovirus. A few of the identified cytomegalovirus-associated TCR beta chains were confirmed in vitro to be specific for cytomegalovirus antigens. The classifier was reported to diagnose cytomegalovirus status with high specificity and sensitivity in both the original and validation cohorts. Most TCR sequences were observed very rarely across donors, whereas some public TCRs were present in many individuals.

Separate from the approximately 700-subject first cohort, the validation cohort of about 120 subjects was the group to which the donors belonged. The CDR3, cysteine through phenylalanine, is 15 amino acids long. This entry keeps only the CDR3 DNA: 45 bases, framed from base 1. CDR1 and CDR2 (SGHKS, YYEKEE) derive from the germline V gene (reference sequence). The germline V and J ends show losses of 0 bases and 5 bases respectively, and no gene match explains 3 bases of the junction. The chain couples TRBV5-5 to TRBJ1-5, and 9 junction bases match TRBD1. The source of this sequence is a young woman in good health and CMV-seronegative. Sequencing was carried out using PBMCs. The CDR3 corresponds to CASSLGDREHQPQHF. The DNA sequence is TGTGCCAGCAGCTTGGGGGACAGGGAACATCAGCCCCAGCATTTT.